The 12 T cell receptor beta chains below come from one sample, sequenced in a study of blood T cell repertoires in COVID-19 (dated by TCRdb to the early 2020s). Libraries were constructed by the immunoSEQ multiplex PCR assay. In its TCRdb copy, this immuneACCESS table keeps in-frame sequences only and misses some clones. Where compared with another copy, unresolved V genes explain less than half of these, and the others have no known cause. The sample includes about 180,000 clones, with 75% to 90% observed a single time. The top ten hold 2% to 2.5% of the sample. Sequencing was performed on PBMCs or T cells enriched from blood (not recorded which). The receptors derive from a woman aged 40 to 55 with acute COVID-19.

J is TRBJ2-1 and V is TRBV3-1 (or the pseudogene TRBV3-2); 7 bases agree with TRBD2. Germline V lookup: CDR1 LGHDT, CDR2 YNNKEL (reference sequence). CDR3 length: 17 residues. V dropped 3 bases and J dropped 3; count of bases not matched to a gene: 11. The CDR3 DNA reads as TGTGCCAGCAGCCAGCACCCCGGGACTATCGTCTACAATGAGCAGTTCTTC. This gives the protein CASSQHPGTIVYNEQFF.

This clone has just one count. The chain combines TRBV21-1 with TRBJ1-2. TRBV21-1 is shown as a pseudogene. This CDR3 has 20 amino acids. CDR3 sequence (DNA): TGTGCCAGCAGCAAGAGTAAAGGGGAGGGTAAGGGCTTAGCTAACTATGGCTACACCTTC. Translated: CASSKSKGEGKGLANYGYTF.

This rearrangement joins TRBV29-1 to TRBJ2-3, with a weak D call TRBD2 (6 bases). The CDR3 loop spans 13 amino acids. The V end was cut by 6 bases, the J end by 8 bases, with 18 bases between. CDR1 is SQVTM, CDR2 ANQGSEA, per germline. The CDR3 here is CSVIGGAVGTQYF. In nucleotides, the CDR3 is TGCAGCGTAATCGGCGGGGCAGTTGGTACGCAGTATTTT.

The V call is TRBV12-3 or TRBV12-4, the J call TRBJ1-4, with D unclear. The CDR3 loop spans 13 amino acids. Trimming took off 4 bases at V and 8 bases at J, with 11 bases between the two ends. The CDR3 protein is CASSWLGVEKLFF. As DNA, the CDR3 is TGTGCCAGCAGTTGGCTAGGCGTGGAAAAACTGTTTTTT.

The CDR3 DNA reads as TGTGCCAGCAGTTACGGCAGGGACAATGAGCAGTTCTTC. Residues: CASSYGRDNEQFF. V gene TRBV6-2 or TRBV6-3 combines with J gene TRBJ2-1, with D perhaps matching TRBD1 (5 bases). V was shortened by 2 bases and J by 5 bases, with 7 bases between the two germline ends. CDR1 is MNHEY, CDR2 SVGEGT, per germline. CDR3 length: 13 residues.

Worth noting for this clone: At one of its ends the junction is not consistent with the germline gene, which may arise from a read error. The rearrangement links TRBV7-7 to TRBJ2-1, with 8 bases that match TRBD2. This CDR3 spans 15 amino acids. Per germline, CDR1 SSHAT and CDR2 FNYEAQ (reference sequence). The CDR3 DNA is TGTGCTAGCAGCCCCCTCCCGGGACTAGGGAATGAGCAGTTCTTC. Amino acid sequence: CASSPLPGLGNEQFF.

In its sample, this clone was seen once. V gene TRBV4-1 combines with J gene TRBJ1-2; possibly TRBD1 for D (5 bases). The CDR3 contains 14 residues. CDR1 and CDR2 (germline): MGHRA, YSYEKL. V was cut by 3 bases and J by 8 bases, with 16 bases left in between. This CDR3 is CASSQVTAWYGYTF. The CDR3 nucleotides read TGCGCCAGCAGCCAGGTGACAGCCTGGTACGGCTACACCTTC.

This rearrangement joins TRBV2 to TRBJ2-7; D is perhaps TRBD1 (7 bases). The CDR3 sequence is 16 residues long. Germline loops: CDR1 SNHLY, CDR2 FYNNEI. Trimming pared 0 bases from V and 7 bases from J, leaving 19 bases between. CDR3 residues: CASSEAGGGAPREQYF. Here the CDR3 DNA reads TGTGCCAGCAGTGAAGCAGGGGGCGGGGCCCCTAGGGAGCAGTACTTC.

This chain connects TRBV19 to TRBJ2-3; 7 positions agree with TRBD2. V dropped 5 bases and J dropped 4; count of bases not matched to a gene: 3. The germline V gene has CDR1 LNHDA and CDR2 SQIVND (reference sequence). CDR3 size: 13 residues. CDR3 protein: CASSLGLADTQYF. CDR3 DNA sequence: TGTGCCAGTAGTCTTGGACTAGCAGATACGCAGTATTTT.

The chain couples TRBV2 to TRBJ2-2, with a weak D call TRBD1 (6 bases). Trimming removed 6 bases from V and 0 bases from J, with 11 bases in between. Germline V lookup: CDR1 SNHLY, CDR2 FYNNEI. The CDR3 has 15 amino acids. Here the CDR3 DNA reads TGTGCCAGCAGCCATCACAGGGCGAACACCGGGGAGCTGTTTTTT. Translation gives CASSHHRANTGELFF.

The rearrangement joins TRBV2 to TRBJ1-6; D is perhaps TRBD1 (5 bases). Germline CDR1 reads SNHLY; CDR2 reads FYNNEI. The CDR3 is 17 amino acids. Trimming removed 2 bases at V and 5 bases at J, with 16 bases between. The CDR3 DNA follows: TGTGCCAGCAGTGAAATGGTCAGGGCTTCCGATAATTCACCCCTCCACTTT. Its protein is CASSEMVRASDNSPLHF.

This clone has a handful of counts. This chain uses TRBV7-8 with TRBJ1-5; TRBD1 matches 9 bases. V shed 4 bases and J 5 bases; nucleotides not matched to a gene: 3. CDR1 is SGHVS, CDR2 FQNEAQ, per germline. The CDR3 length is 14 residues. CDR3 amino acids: CASSWGQGHQPQHF. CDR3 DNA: TGTGCCAGCAGCTGGGGACAGGGACATCAGCCCCAGCATTTT.